The 13 T cell receptor beta chains reported below all come from one sample, sequenced in a study of PD-1 blockade in classical Hodgkin lymphoma. Every patient experienced relapse after autologous stem cell transplantation, and brentuximab vedotin exposure varied. The repertoire was sequenced with immunoSEQ multiplex PCR; TCRdb's copy has only in-frame clones and lacks some. Altogether tens of thousands of clones are present, roughly 75% being singletons, with the ten largest covering roughly 20%. The input for sequencing was peripheral blood mononuclear cells (PBMCs), taken before the second cycle of nivolumab. The origin of the receptors is a human donor with classical Hodgkin lymphoma.

This rearrangement joins TRBV5-1 to TRBJ1-1; 8 nucleotides match TRBD1. The CDR3 spans 14 residues. The ends lost 0 bases at V and 6 bases at J; junction bases unmatched: 4. In germline, CDR1 is SGHRS, CDR2 YFSETQ. CDR3 DNA sequence: TGCGCCAGCAGCTTGGGACAGGGGTTGGCTGAAGCTTTCTTT. Protein sequence: CASSLGQGLAEAFF. The whole variable domain, filled in from reference TRBV5-1 and TRBJ1-1, reads KAGVTQTPRYLIKTRGQQVTLSCSPISGHRSVSWYQQTPGQGLQFLFEYFSETQRNKGNFPGRFSGRQFSNSRSEMNVSTLELGDSALYLCASSLGQGLAEAFFGQGTRLTVV.

The chain employs TRBV11-3 and TRBJ1-2; 9 bases are a match to TRBD1. Germline CDR1 SGHNT, CDR2 YENEEA. The CDR3 runs to 14 residues. The junction had 5 bases not matched to a gene; V was cut back by 2 bases and J by 7 bases. CDR3 residues: CASSLQQGAGGYTF. Here the CDR3 DNA reads TGTGCCAGCAGCTTACAACAGGGGGCAGGTGGCTACACCTTC.

CDR3 bases: TGTGCCAGCAGTCAGGGGGGAGGCTACAATGAGCAGTTCTTC. Translation gives CASSQGGGYNEQFF. The chain carries TRBV28 and TRBJ2-1; tentatively, D is TRBD1 (7 bases). V lost 5 bases, J lost 3 bases, and 11 bases lay in between. Per germline, CDR1 MDHEN and CDR2 SYDVKM. This CDR3 spans 14 amino acids.

This chain connects TRBV28 to TRBJ2-1, with 7 bases that match TRBD2. Germline V lookup: CDR1 MDHEN, CDR2 SYDVKM. The CDR3 totals 16 residues. The junction had 11 bases not matched to a gene; V was cut back by 3 bases and J by 6 bases. The DNA for the CDR3 is TGTGCCAGCAGTTTCCCTCCAGGGAGGGCTACCAATGAGCAGTTCTTC. It is translated as CASSFPPGRATNEQFF.

This clone was counted once. V gene TRBV9 combines with J gene TRBJ1-5; the D is unclear. Germline lookup yields CDR1 SGDLS and CDR2 YYNGEE. This CDR3 comprises 14 residues. The V and J ends lost 7 bases and 7 bases respectively, with 18 bases between them. CDR3 amino acids: CASGRMEGGQPQHF. The DNA for the CDR3 is TGTGCCAGCGGGCGGATGGAGGGTGGACAGCCCCAGCATTTT.

The rearrangement joins TRBV15 to TRBJ2-3; no firm D call. Trimming took off 5 bases at V and 3 bases at J, with 18 bases between the two ends. CDR3 length equals 16 residues. The germline gives CDR1 LNHNV, CDR2 YYDKDF (reference sequence). The CDR3 region has the DNA TGTGCCACCAGCGGCCGACTCCCTAGAAGTACAGATACGCAGTATTTT. The encoded protein is CATSGRLPRSTDTQYF.

The genes are TRBV7-8 and TRBJ2-5; D might be TRBD1 (6 bases). V lost 4 bases and J lost 1, with 13 bases in between. The length of the CDR3 is 15 residues. Per germline, CDR1 SGHVS and CDR2 FQNEAQ. CDR3: CASSSTGALQETQYF. The CDR3 nucleotides are TGTGCCAGCAGCTCGACAGGCGCCCTCCAAGAGACCCAGTACTTC.

The sample holds a few counts of this clone. The J gene is TRBJ1-1, the V gene TRBV5-4; tentative D call: TRBD1 (6 bases). Deletions cut 4 bases from V and 8 bases from J, with 21 bases between. The germline V gene has CDR1 SGHNT and CDR2 YYREEE (reference sequence). There are 15 residues in the CDR3. The CDR3 reads CASSRKGGALGEAFF. The CDR3 nucleotides read TGTGCCAGCAGCCGGAAAGGGGGGGCCCTGGGAGAAGCTTTCTTT.

This sequence joins TRBV7-8 and TRBJ2-1, with unresolved D. CDR1 and CDR2 (germline): SGHVS, FQNEAQ. V was cut by 1 base and J by 9 bases, with 7 bases left in between. The CDR3 totals 12 residues. The CDR3 bases are TGTGCCAGCAGCTTAGTGGGTGGTGAGCAGTTCTTC. Translation gives CASSLVGGEQFF.

CDR3 DNA: TGTGCCTGGACTACTGGACTACCGCTTACCGGGGAGCTGTTTTTT. Residues: CAWTTGLPLTGELFF. This sequence joins TRBV30 and TRBJ2-2; D might be TRBD2 (6 bases). There are 15 residues in the CDR3. Trimming stripped 4 bases from V and 5 bases from J, with 17 bases between. The germline V gene has CDR1 GTSNPN and CDR2 SVGIG (reference sequence).

V usage is TRBV28 and J usage is TRBJ2-3; TRBD2 aligns across 12 bases. Germline lookup yields CDR1 MDHEN and CDR2 SYDVKM. With V trimmed by 5 bases and J by 6 bases, 9 bases remained unmatched. The CDR3 extends over 16 amino acids. The CDR3 region has the DNA TGTGCCAGCAGTCCGACTAGCGGGAGAGGAACGGATACGCAGTATTTT. This sequence encodes CASSPTSGRGTDTQYF.

This CDR3 is CASSLRRGGETQYF. CDR3 in DNA: TGTGCCAGCAGCTTACGCAGGGGAGGAGAGACCCAGTACTTC. The chain has TRBV7-9 and TRBJ2-5; D may match TRBD1 or TRBD2 (6 bases each). Germline-derived CDR1 and CDR2 are SEHNR and FQNEAQ (reference sequence). This CDR3 is 14 amino acids long. V was clipped by 2 bases and J by 4 bases, with 11 bases between them.

This rearrangement joins TRBV6-1 to TRBJ2-4; D gene uncertain. Trimming pared 6 bases from V and 0 bases from J, leaving 12 bases between. The CDR3 runs 15 residues. The V gene's germline CDR1 is MNHNS and CDR2 SASEGT. The CDR3 DNA is TGTGCCAGCAGACCTGTTTTACTAGCCAAAAACATTCAGTACTTC. Protein product: CASRPVLLAKNIQYF.